Reported below is one T cell receptor beta chain. Original analysis: Estimation of nucleated cell counts was performed using reference gene primer amplification. Assay used: immunoSEQ multiplex PCR; TCRdb lists only in-frame clones, some missing. That table furnishes V, J and clone size, whereas the DNA furnished D and trimming. The sample has approximately 210,000 clones; around 89% are singletons. This entry comes from a study of blood T cell repertoires in COVID-19. Study-wide background: T cells, B-cell-depleted T cells, or PBMCs supplied cDNA or gDNA.

This CDR3 contains 15 residues. CDR1 KGHSH and CDR2 LQKENI come from the germline V gene. V was cut by 4 bases and J by 1 base, with 10 bases left in between. This clonotype originated in a woman aged 40 to 49 with acute or convalescent COVID-19. Material: peripheral blood. V gene TRBV18 combines with J gene TRBJ2-2; maybe TRBD1 (7 bases). CDR3 nucleotide sequence: TGTGCCAGCTCACTCAGGGGGGTGAACACCGGGGAGCTGTTTTTT. Its protein product is CASSLRGVNTGELFF.